These T cell receptor beta chains were read from a single sample in a study of control samples from healthy donors and cancer patients. Libraries were prepared by immunoSEQ multiplex PCR; TCRdb keeps only in-frame clonotypes and omits some of them. The profile covers some 130,000 clones, with around 92% appearing a single time and about 7.6% taken by the ten largest. Sequences were obtained from PBMCs. The receptors here all came from a man aged 50-60 years with head and neck cancer. Each CDR3 is given without its conserved first and last residue.

CDR3,J,V
ASSYSALAGGEQY,TRBJ2-7,TRBV6-5
ASSFLLAGGTIYEQY,TRBJ2-7,TRBV27
ASSLSARGAARGETQY,TRBJ2-5,TRBV27
ASSPQGLADTQY,TRBJ2-3,TRBV18
ASSATGTANTGELF,TRBJ2-2,TRBV5-1
ASSLGRGAYEQY,TRBJ2-7,TRBV28
ASSHVGAGLGEQY,TRBJ2-7,TRBV3-1/TRBV3-2
ASSLVGDTAGYT,TRBJ1-2,TRBV27
ALVQENTEAF,TRBJ1-1,TRBV30
ASTPTGTGNYGYT,TRBJ1-2,TRBV27
ASLSGQGGYGYT,TRBJ1-2,TRBV28
ASSRGSDGSYEQY,TRBJ2-7,TRBV19
ASTLRGPIYNEQF,TRBJ2-1,TRBV28
ASSLDRAAYEQY,TRBJ2-7,TRBV11-2
AISESTLGFQAEAF,TRBJ1-1,TRBV10-3
ASSPRLAGLYTDTQY,TRBJ2-3,TRBV18
ASSQEWGLGSYNEQF,TRBJ2-1,TRBV3-1/TRBV3-2
ASSQGRGFGYT,TRBJ1-2,TRBV28
ASSLAEITGYT,TRBJ1-2,TRBV28
ASRPGQLNTEAF,TRBJ1-1,TRBV6-5
ASRITGQGQETQY,TRBJ2-5,TRBV6-6
ASSLGAGWGTEAF,TRBJ1-1,TRBV11-2
ASGQAPYEQY,TRBJ2-7,TRBV5-1
ASSIRLAGEGPSYEQY,TRBJ2-7,TRBV19
ASSLIPGGNTEAF,TRBJ1-1,TRBV5-4
ASSPGVRGYEQY,TRBJ2-7,TRBV4-1
ASSVDHGQGQGYT,TRBJ1-2,TRBV9
ASSLLNGSIRGGYT,TRBJ1-2,TRBV28
ASSYEGHSTDTQY,TRBJ2-3,TRBV6-5
ASSLGGDSYEQY,TRBJ2-7,TRBV27
ASSPIEGTRGNEQF,TRBJ2-1,TRBV19
ASSLRRGDYGYT,TRBJ1-2,TRBV7-2
SVGDGVQPQH,TRBJ1-5,TRBV29-1